These T cell receptor beta chains were read from a single sample in a study of shared clonotypes between healthy human individuals. Assay: immunoSEQ multiplex PCR; the TCRdb copy retains only in-frame clones and omits some. The data contain about 660,000 clones, around two thirds of them seen just once; the ten biggest clones take up approximately 1.6%. Sequences were obtained from memory CD4+ T cells sorted from blood. These receptors came from a young woman in good health. The CDR3 runs from the conserved cysteine through the conserved F or W. The D gene is left open where the match is weak. Clone size is not always given. Where it is, it says once, few, many or a class for expanded clones.

cdr3_length,d_call,clone_size,v_call,j_call,cdr3_aa,cdr3_nt
15,NA,NA,TRBV21-1,TRBJ2-1,CASSKSSGRAYEQFF,TGTGCCAGCAGCAAATCCAGCGGGAGGGCCTATGAGCAGTTCTTC
15,TRBD2,NA,TRBV5-4,TRBJ2-7,CASSLDLAGGTQQYF,TGTGCCAGCAGCTTGGACCTAGCGGGAGGCACTCAACAGTACTTC
15,TRBD1,few,TRBV9,TRBJ1-1,CASSVAPGQATEAFF,TGTGCCAGCAGCGTAGCGCCGGGACAGGCCACTGAAGCTTTCTTT
15,NA,NA,TRBV6-5,TRBJ1-1,CASSYSLLAGTEAFF,TGTGCCAGCAGTTACTCGCTCCTGGCCGGCACTGAAGCTTTCTTT
10,NA,NA,TRBV2,TRBJ2-1,CASSRRQQFF,TGTGCCAGCTCGAGAAGGCAGCAGTTCTTC
15,TRBD2,few,TRBV11-2,TRBJ2-1,CASSSLAGGPNEQFF,TGTGCCAGCAGCTCGCTAGCGGGAGGGCCGAATGAGCAGTTCTTC
14,NA,NA,TRBV4-1,TRBJ2-3,CASSPGPWADTQYF,TGCGCCAGCAGCCCCGGGCCCTGGGCAGATACGCAGTATTTT
19,TRBD2,NA,TRBV7-9,TRBJ2-2,CASSMPWGLAGMNTGELFF,TGTGCCAGCAGCATGCCATGGGGACTAGCGGGGATGAACACCGGGGAGCTGTTTTTT
13,NA,NA,TRBV28,TRBJ1-2,CASSSEPSYGYTF,TGTGCCAGCAGTTCGGAGCCGTCCTATGGCTACACCTTC
17,TRBD2,NA,TRBV30,TRBJ2-5,CAWSGSSGPLYQETQYF,TGTGCCTGGAGTGGTAGTAGCGGGCCACTGTACCAAGAGACCCAGTACTTC
15,NA,NA,TRBV5-5,TRBJ1-5,CASSLEGGANQPQHF,TGTGCCAGCAGCTTGGAGGGGGGGGCGAATCAGCCCCAGCATTTT
15,NA,NA,TRBV30,TRBJ1-5,CAWSPLGAANQPQHF,TGTGCCTGGAGTCCCCTGGGAGCGGCGAATCAGCCCCAGCATTTT
14,NA,NA,TRBV15,TRBJ2-7,CATSSSPGTSEQYF,TGTGCCACCAGCAGCTCCCCCGGGACCTCCGAGCAGTACTTC
15,TRBD1,NA,TRBV28,TRBJ1-4,CASSLSSRGREKLFF,TGTGCCAGCAGTTTATCATCCAGGGGGAGGGAAAAACTGTTTTTT
14,TRBD1,NA,TRBV7-9,TRBJ2-7,CASSRDRTGTEQYF,TGTGCCAGCAGCCGAGACAGGACAGGGACCGAGCAGTACTTC
14,NA,NA,TRBV5-1,TRBJ2-1,CASASDSTYNEQFF,TGCGCCAGCGCCTCGGACTCGACCTACAATGAGCAGTTCTTC
16,NA,few,TRBV5-1,TRBJ2-3,CASSLAHGPSTDTQYF,TGCGCCAGCAGCCTTGCCCATGGGCCCAGCACAGATACGCAGTATTTT
12,NA,NA,TRBV5-1,TRBJ2-1,CATPFLSCEQFF,TGCGCCACCCCTTTTCTCAGTTGTGAGCAGTTCTTC
17,TRBD1,NA,TRBV5-5,TRBJ1-1,CASSIPTGSLMNTEAFF,TGTGCCAGCAGCATCCCGACAGGGAGCCTGATGAACACTGAAGCTTTCTTT
13,NA,NA,TRBV2,TRBJ1-1,CASSAEMNTEAFF,TGTGCCAGCAGCGCCGAGATGAACACTGAAGCTTTCTTT
15,NA,NA,TRBV4-1,TRBJ1-2,CASSQETPNGYGYTF,TGCGCCAGCAGCCAAGAGACCCCGAACGGGTATGGCTACACCTTC
13,NA,NA,TRBV7-8,TRBJ2-7,CASSYGGGGEQYF,TGTGCCAGCAGCTACGGTGGGGGCGGCGAGCAGTACTTC
13,NA,NA,TRBV7-2,TRBJ2-7,CASSQDRNYEQYF,TGTGCCAGCAGCCAGGACAGAAATTACGAGCAGTACTTC
12,NA,NA,TRBV25-1,TRBJ2-1,CASSRLSNEQFF,TGTGCCAGCAGTCGACTTAGCAATGAGCAGTTCTTC
15,NA,NA,TRBV6-5,TRBJ2-7,CASRPSLWGSYEQYF,TGTGCCAGCAGGCCCTCCCTTTGGGGCTCCTACGAGCAGTACTTC
17,NA,few,TRBV4-1,TRBJ2-1,CASSQRIIRTNNNEQFF,TGCGCCAGCAGCCAACGGATAATTAGGACTAATAACAATGAGCAGTTCTTC
14,NA,NA,TRBV2,TRBJ2-3,CASDRLTSTDTQYF,TGTGCCAGCGATAGGCTAACTAGCACAGATACGCAGTATTTT
17,NA,NA,TRBV2,TRBJ1-2,CASSEARRQGFNYGYTF,TGTGCCAGCAGTGAAGCGCGGCGGCAGGGTTTTAACTATGGCTACACCTTC
13,NA,NA,TRBV14,TRBJ1-5,CASSLSSRQPQHF,TGTGCCAGCAGCCTATCATCGCGGCAGCCCCAGCATTTT
12,NA,NA,TRBV5-6,TRBJ2-1,CASRFSRTEQFF,TGTGCCAGCAGGTTTAGCCGAACTGAGCAGTTCTTC
13,NA,NA,TRBV2,TRBJ2-1,CASARSTYNEQFF,TGTGCCAGCGCGAGGAGTACCTACAATGAGCAGTTCTTC
13,NA,NA,TRBV5-1,TRBJ2-5,CASASPGDGTQYF,TGCGCCAGCGCCAGTCCGGGGGATGGGACCCAGTACTTC
10,NA,NA,TRBV29-1,TRBJ2-1,CSWAQNEQFF,TGCAGCTGGGCCCAGAATGAGCAGTTCTTC
15,TRBD2,NA,TRBV5-1,TRBJ2-5,CATQTAGDVKETQYF,TGCGCCACCCAGACCGCGGGAGATGTAAAAGAGACCCAGTACTTC
15,TRBD1,NA,TRBV19,TRBJ1-5,CASSSGTGPTQPQHF,TGTGCCAGTAGTTCAGGGACAGGGCCAACGCAGCCCCAGCATTTT
14,TRBD1,few,TRBV19,TRBJ2-5,CASSIGTGGETQYF,TGTGCCAGTAGTATAGGGACAGGGGGAGAGACCCAGTACTTC
13,NA,NA,TRBV7-8,TRBJ2-7,CASSSDFSYEQYF,TGTGCCAGCAGCTCGGACTTCTCCTACGAGCAGTACTTC
14,TRBD1,NA,TRBV6-5,TRBJ1-4,CASRRDRGVEKLFF,TGTGCCAGCAGGAGGGACAGGGGAGTGGAAAAACTGTTTTTT
15,TRBD1,NA,TRBV28,TRBJ1-5,CASHPGDRDLQPQHF,TGTGCCAGTCACCCTGGGGACAGGGACCTCCAGCCCCAGCATTTT
15,NA,NA,TRBV23-1,TRBJ1-5,CASILQGKSGQPQHF,TGCGCCAGCATCCTTCAGGGAAAATCTGGACAGCCCCAGCATTTT
16,TRBD2,NA,TRBV27,TRBJ2-1,CASSSLNSGRFSEQFF,TGTGCCAGCAGTTCCCTTAATAGCGGGAGGTTTTCTGAGCAGTTCTTC
15,NA,NA,TRBV28,TRBJ1-2,CASSLAGGPNYGYTF,TGTGCCAGCAGTTTAGCCGGGGGGCCTAACTATGGCTACACCTTC
13,NA,NA,TRBV7-6,TRBJ2-5,CASSGNLGETQYF,TGTGCCAGCAGCGGCAACCTTGGGGAGACCCAGTACTTC
13,TRBD1,few,TRBV19,TRBJ1-4,CASKKGAEEKLFF,TGTGCCAGTAAGAAGGGGGCGGAGGAAAAACTGTTTTTT
14,NA,NA,TRBV30,TRBJ1-5,CAWSSLLYNQPQHF,TGTGCCTGGAGTTCTCTACTCTACAATCAGCCCCAGCATTTT
14,TRBD1,NA,TRBV7-2,TRBJ2-7,CASSSPGPGQEQYF,TGTGCCAGCAGCTCACCGGGACCGGGACAGGAGCAGTACTTC
14,TRBD2,NA,TRBV2,TRBJ2-5,CASKSGGPTKTQYF,TGTGCCAGCAAGAGCGGGGGGCCCACCAAGACCCAGTACTTC
15,NA,NA,TRBV5-1,TRBJ2-2,CASSPGQINTGELFF,TGCGCCAGCAGCCCCGGACAGATTAACACCGGGGAGCTGTTTTTT
15,NA,few,TRBV6-5,TRBJ2-1,CASSYGGFSYNEQFF,TGTGCCAGCAGTTACGGTGGGTTTTCCTACAATGAGCAGTTCTTC